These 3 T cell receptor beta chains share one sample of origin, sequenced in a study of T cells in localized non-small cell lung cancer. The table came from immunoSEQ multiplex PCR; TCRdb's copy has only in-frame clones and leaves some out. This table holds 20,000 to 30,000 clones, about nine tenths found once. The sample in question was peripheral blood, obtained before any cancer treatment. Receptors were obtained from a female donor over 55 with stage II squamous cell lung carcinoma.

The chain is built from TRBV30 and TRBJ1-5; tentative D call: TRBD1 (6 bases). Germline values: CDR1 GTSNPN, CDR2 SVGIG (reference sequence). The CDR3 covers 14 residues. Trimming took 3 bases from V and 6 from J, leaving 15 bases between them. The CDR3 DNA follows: TGTGCCTGGAGCCCGATGGGGGGCCTTCAGCCCCAGCATTTT. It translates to CAWSPMGGLQPQHF.

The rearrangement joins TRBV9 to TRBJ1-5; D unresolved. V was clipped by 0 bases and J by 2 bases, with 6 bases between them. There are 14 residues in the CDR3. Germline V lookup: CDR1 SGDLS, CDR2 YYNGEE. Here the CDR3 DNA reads TGTGCCAGCAGCGTAGCTCCCGGCAATCAGCCCCAGCATTTT. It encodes CASSVAPGNQPQHF.

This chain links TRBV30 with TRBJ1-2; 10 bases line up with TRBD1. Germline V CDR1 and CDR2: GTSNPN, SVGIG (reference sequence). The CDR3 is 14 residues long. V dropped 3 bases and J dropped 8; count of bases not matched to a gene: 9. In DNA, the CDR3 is TGTGCCTGGAGCCCCGCCGGGACAGGGGACGGCTACACCTTC. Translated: CAWSPAGTGDGYTF. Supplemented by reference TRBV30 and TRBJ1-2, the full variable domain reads SQTIHQWPATLVQPVGSPLSLECTVEGTSNPNLYWYRQAAGRGLQLLFYSVGIGQISSEVPQNLSASRPQDRQFILSSKKLLLSDSGFYLCAWSPAGTGDGYTFGSGTRLTVV.